The subject of this entry is one T cell receptor beta chain. Assignments of participants to cohorts depended upon their own reported clinical history. The entry originates in a study of blood T cell repertoires in COVID-19. On the study more broadly: The study drew acute and convalescent COVID-19 samples from the United States, Italy and Spain. From T cells, B-cell-depleted T cells, or PBMCs came the material, which was cDNA or gDNA.

The CDR3 has 16 residues. V was cut by 0 bases and J by 0 bases, with 9 bases left in between. Germline assignment: CDR1 PRHDT and CDR2 FYEKMQ (reference sequence). In the study's own analysis: Reference gene primer amplification in the assay estimated nucleated cell counts. Assay used: immunoSEQ multiplex PCR; TCRdb lists only in-frame clones, some missing. That table furnishes V, J and clone size, whereas the DNA furnished D and trimming. The sample records 360,000 or so clones, roughly 90% being singletons. The receptor's source is a woman younger than 45 who had recovered from COVID-19. The chain employs TRBV13 and TRBJ2-4, with D perhaps matching TRBD2 (6 bases). The sample consisted of PBMCs or T cells enriched from blood (not recorded which). The CDR3 protein is CASSLGRGAAKNIQYF. The CDR3 nucleotides read TGTGCCAGCAGCTTAGGGCGGGGAGCAGCCAAAAACATTCAGTACTTC.